This T cell receptor (beta chain) is from a study of technical replicates of blood from a few donors. Sequencing used immunoSEQ multiplex PCR; TCRdb keeps in-frame clones, though not all of them. The repertoire has almost 85,000 clones, approximately 97% of them found once; the top ten carry more than 0.15%. Germline CDR1 and CDR2: GTSNPN and SVGIG (reference sequence). J gave up 5 bases and V 1 base, and 5 bases lay outside the gene matches. The CDR3 consists of 15 residues. This clonotype was sampled from a human donor in good health. Sequences were obtained from T cells isolated from PBMCs. The gene calls are TRBV30 and TRBJ1-5; 10 nucleotides line up with TRBD1. DNA of the CDR3: TGTGCCTGGAGTGCGTTGGACAGGGGGGATCAGCCCCAGCATTTT. Translating gives CAWSALDRGDQPQHF.